The clone carrying this T cell receptor beta chain was observed many times. Its antigen is not identified. Aged 18 to 65, hyperthyroidism patients had been newly diagnosed, with under 2 months' duration. These data come from a study of Graves' ophthalmopathy and Graves' hyperthyroidism. Study findings and constraints: Most thyroid clonotypes with frequency above 0.001 were detected in blood too. Discriminating ophthalmopathy from stable hyperthyroidism, a 13-signature model attained a sensitivity of around 87% and a specificity of approximately 77%.

Amplification of the TCR beta CDR3 regions used RNA transcripts (as template). RT-PCR was first run with HTBI primers, then multiplex PCR in a second round. TCRdb used MiXCR to reprocess the multiplex PCR reads, holding one entry per CDR3 protein. The sample records over a million distinct CDR3 sequences, 35% to 45% being singletons. In germline, CDR1 is SGHDN, CDR2 FVKESK. The V and J ends lost 0 bases and 1 base respectively, with 7 bases between them. This CDR3 spans 16 amino acids. The chain has TRBV14 and TRBJ1-6; D is uncertain. This clonotype was sampled from an adult man with Graves' hyperthyroidism. The sample was peripheral blood or thyroid tissue (not recorded which). CDR3 in DNA: TGTGCCAGCAGCCAAGAGTACCGGTCCTATAATTCACCCCTCCACTTT. It translates to CASSQEYRSYNSPLHF.